These 4 T cell receptor beta chains came from one sample sequenced in a study of OX40 agonist ivuxolimab in advanced cancers. Profiling relied on immunoSEQ multiplex PCR, and the TCRdb table lists in-frame clones only, not all of them. The table includes about 10,000 clones, about 90% detected once. The sequences come from CD4+ or CD8+ T cells sorted from blood, collected in a trial of the OX40 agonist ivuxolimab. The receptors shown here come from an adult with an advanced solid tumor such as melanoma, head and neck, liver or kidney cancer.

The V call is TRBV11-2, the J call TRBJ2-7; D gene unclear. CDR1 SGHAT and CDR2 FQNNGV come from the germline V gene. V gave up 0 bases and J gave up 2 bases, with 14 bases separating them. This CDR3 contains 16 residues. CDR3 sequence (DNA): TGTGCCAGCAGCTTAGATGTTCAGGAACGTCCCTACGAGCAGTACTTC. Protein: CASSLDVQERPYEQYF.

The J gene is TRBJ2-3, the V gene TRBV7-9, with D tentatively TRBD2 (5 bases). V lost 4 bases and J lost 6, with 11 bases in between. CDR1 and CDR2 from the germline V gene are SEHNR and FQNEAQ (reference sequence). The CDR3 runs to 13 residues. CDR3 nucleotide sequence: TGTGCCAGCAGCTCAGGACGAGGGGATACGCAGTATTTT. Translating it yields CASSSGRGDTQYF.

The rearrangement joins TRBV27 to TRBJ1-2, with a tentative D call TRBD1 (5 bases). This CDR3 region has 14 residues. The V end lost 0 bases, the J end lost 4 bases, and 9 bases lay between the germline ends. Germline CDR1 and CDR2: MNHEY and SMNVEV (reference sequence). CDR3 sequence reads: CASSLSGVGYGYTF. For the CDR3, the DNA is TGTGCCAGCAGTTTATCGGGGGTCGGCTATGGCTACACCTTC.

This sequence joins TRBV14 and TRBJ1-1; no reliable D call. The CDR3 spans 13 residues. Germline V lookup: CDR1 SGHDN, CDR2 FVKESK. The germline V and J ends were trimmed by 5 bases and 0 bases, with 7 bases remaining between them. This CDR3 is CASSLSLNTEAFF. CDR3 bases: TGTGCCAGCAGCTTATCATTGAACACTGAAGCTTTCTTT.